This T cell receptor beta chain was sequenced in a study of T cell responses to AZD1222 COVID-19 vaccine. Study-level results: Only a handful of AZD1222 recipients tested seropositive at baseline. It was only after the peak T cell response that any repertoires were sampled.

For this clone: Its target is unknown.

Repertoires were generated with immunoSEQ multiplex PCR, while TCRdb's copy carries only in-frame clones and drops some. The sample contains roughly 170,000 clones, roughly nine tenths of which appear only once. This sequence originates from an adult in good health. The material was peripheral blood, obtained on day 0 of AZD1222 vaccination.

The CDR3: CATKGILNTEAFF. The CDR3 bases are TGTGCCACCAAAGGAATCCTGAACACTGAAGCTTTCTTT. The chain is built from TRBV6-5 and TRBJ1-1, with D uncertain. The CDR3 runs to 13 residues. Germline lookup yields CDR1 MNHEY and CDR2 SVGAGI. The germline V and J ends were trimmed by 10 bases and 0 bases, with 12 bases remaining between them.